The sequence of this T cell receptor beta chain was determined in a study of Tregs in tolerant kidney transplant recipients. General study results and limits: Few patients were studied, so findings need validation in larger groups.

Data came from immunoSEQ multiplex PCR; TCRdb stores just in-frame clones and leaves some out. The sample includes tens of thousands of clones, roughly nine tenths of them seen just once. Thawed PBMCs were FACS-sorted into unstimulated CD4+CD25+CD127- regulatory T cells, CD4+CD25- non-regulatory cells, CD4 and CD8 cells. The CDR3 spans 15 residues. CDR1 and CDR2 from the germline V gene are LGHNA and YNFKEQ. V was cut by 0 bases and J by 4 bases, with 11 bases left in between. Turning to this clone: What it recognizes is unknown.

The sample was CD8+ T cells from blood. The chain employs TRBV4-2 and TRBJ2-3, with D tentatively TRBD1 or TRBD2 (5 bases each). This clonotype originated in a human donor in good health. The DNA of the CDR3 is TGTGCCAGCAGCCAAGAAGAACAGGAGGCAGATACGCAGTATTTT. This translates into CASSQEEQEADTQYF.